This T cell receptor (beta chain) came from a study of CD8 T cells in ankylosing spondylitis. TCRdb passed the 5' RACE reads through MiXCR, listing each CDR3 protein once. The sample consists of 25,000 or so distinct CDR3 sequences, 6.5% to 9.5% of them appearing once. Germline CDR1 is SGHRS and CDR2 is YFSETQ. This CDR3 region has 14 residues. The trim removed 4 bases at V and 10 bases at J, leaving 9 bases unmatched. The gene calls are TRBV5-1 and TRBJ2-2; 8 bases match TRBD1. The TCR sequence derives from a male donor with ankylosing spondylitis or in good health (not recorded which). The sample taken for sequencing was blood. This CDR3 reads CASSLTGGDEELFF. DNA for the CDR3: TGCGCCAGCAGCCTCACAGGGGGAGACGAGGAGCTGTTTTTT.